The text below deals with one TCR beta chain. Its antigen is not identified. CD45RO-CCR7+CD27+CD95- characterized naive CD8+ T cells. This sample stems from a study of CXCR3-negative and CXCR3-positive naive CD8 T cells. General observations from the study: Both of the naive subsets showed about the same high diversity, but memory CD8+ cells had much less. TRBV-TRBJ usage matched between naive CXCR3-negative and CXCR3-positive cells but not between memory cells. Post-cryopreservation CXCR3 expression was partly diminished, and the bulk of assays employed fresh PBMCs. Against CXCR3-negative naive cells, CXCR3-positive naive cells showed more hydrophobic TRB CDR3s.

The method, 5' RACE with UMI labels, was used to prepare the TRB cDNA libraries. TCRdb re-called the 5' RACE reads; one entry per CDR3 protein, DNA not given. The sample spans about 84,000 distinct CDR3 sequences; the ten largest clones claim about 0.62%. This CDR3 has 15 residues. The V gene's germline CDR1 is DFQATT and CDR2 SNEGSKA (reference sequence). The sample was naive CXCR3+ CD8+ T cells from blood. The subset is: CD45RO-CCR7+CD27+CD95- naive CD8+ T cells expressing CXCR3 (TNR3+). V usage is TRBV20-1 and J usage is TRBJ2-7; checking the TCRdb D call of TRBD1 is not possible without DNA. This clonotype originated in a human donor in good health. Some clones in this sample may be carry-over from other donors' samples. The CDR3 reads CSARDLTGGVYEQYF.